These T cell receptor beta chains were read from a single sample in a study of early T cells in non-severe SARS-CoV-2 infection. TCRdb re-called the 5' RACE reads through MiXCR, storing one row per CDR3 protein. Among 85,000 to 100,000 distinct CDR3 sequences, approximately 15% were seen once, and the ten largest hold over 0.95%. Material: whole blood. Receptor source: an adult who was a healthcare worker with PCR-confirmed SARS-CoV-2 infection or an uninfected control (not recorded which). The CDR3 runs from the conserved cysteine through the conserved F or W. Fields, in order: clone size, J gene, V gene, D gene, CDR3 DNA, CDR3 protein. D genes are given only for firm matches. Part of the rows lack a size; the others show once, few, many or a class for expanded clones.

abundance: .; j_gene: TRBJ1-2; v_gene: TRBV20-1; d_gene: .; CDR3nt: TGCAGTGCTAGAGGGAAAGATGGCTACACCTTC; CDR3aa: CSARGKDGYTF
abundance: .; j_gene: TRBJ2-7; v_gene: TRBV6-2/TRBV6-3; d_gene: TRBD2; CDR3nt: TGTGCCAGCAAGACTAGCAATCGCGAGCAGTACTTC; CDR3aa: CASKTSNREQYF
abundance: .; j_gene: TRBJ2-5; v_gene: TRBV5-1; d_gene: TRBD2; CDR3nt: TGCGCCAGCAGCTTGTGGACTAGCGGACAAGAGACCCAGTACTTC; CDR3aa: CASSLWTSGQETQYF
abundance: .; j_gene: TRBJ1-2; v_gene: TRBV20-1; d_gene: .; CDR3nt: TGCAGTGCGCAGACCGACGGTTCCGCAGGTTATGGCTACACCTTC; CDR3aa: CSAQTDGSAGYGYTF
abundance: .; j_gene: TRBJ2-3; v_gene: TRBV5-1; d_gene: .; CDR3nt: TGCGCCAGCAGCTTGGGTCAGGGGTTCACAGATACGCAGTATTTT; CDR3aa: CASSLGQGFTDTQYF
abundance: many; j_gene: TRBJ2-5; v_gene: TRBV5-5; d_gene: .; CDR3nt: TGTGCCAGCAGCTATGGGGCCGCAGGGATCATCCAAGAGACCCAGTACTTC; CDR3aa: CASSYGAAGIIQETQYF
abundance: many; j_gene: TRBJ2-7; v_gene: TRBV2; d_gene: .; CDR3nt: TGTGCCAGCAGTGAACAAAAGGGTCACTACGAGCAGTACTTC; CDR3aa: CASSEQKGHYEQYF
abundance: .; j_gene: TRBJ2-5; v_gene: TRBV7-2; d_gene: TRBD1; CDR3nt: TGTGCCAGCAGCTTAGTGTTGCTACAGGGGAGTGGGACCCAGTACTTC; CDR3aa: CASSLVLLQGSGTQYF
abundance: .; j_gene: TRBJ1-1; v_gene: TRBV7-6; d_gene: .; CDR3nt: TGTGCCAGCAGCTCCCGGCGGGAGTTTCTCAACACTGAAGCTTTCTTT; CDR3aa: CASSSRREFLNTEAFF
abundance: many; j_gene: TRBJ2-2; v_gene: TRBV7-9; d_gene: .; CDR3nt: TGTGCCAGCAGCTTAGCAGGGGCGAACACCGGGGAGCTGTTTTTT; CDR3aa: CASSLAGANTGELFF
abundance: many; j_gene: TRBJ2-7; v_gene: TRBV7-2; d_gene: .; CDR3nt: TGTGCCAGCAGCTTAGTCCCCGCAGACCTCTCCTACGAGCAGTACTTC; CDR3aa: CASSLVPADLSYEQYF
abundance: few; j_gene: TRBJ2-2; v_gene: TRBV25-1; d_gene: .; CDR3nt: TGTGCCAGCAGGCAGGGATTTCAGGACACCGGGGAGCTGTTTTTT; CDR3aa: CASRQGFQDTGELFF
abundance: few; j_gene: TRBJ1-4; v_gene: TRBV20-1; d_gene: TRBD1; CDR3nt: TGCAGTGCTAGAGTCTCGGCAGGGGGGCTACGAGGGTCTAATGAAAAACTGTTTTTT; CDR3aa: CSARVSAGGLRGSNEKLFF
abundance: .; j_gene: TRBJ2-3; v_gene: TRBV29-1; d_gene: TRBD2; CDR3nt: TGCAGCGTCGGGACTAGCGGCACAGATACGCAGTATTTT; CDR3aa: CSVGTSGTDTQYF
abundance: .; j_gene: TRBJ2-7; v_gene: TRBV19; d_gene: TRBD1; CDR3nt: TGTGCCAGTAGCACCGGGACAGGGTCGTACGAGCAGTACTTC; CDR3aa: CASSTGTGSYEQYF
abundance: .; j_gene: TRBJ2-1; v_gene: TRBV30; d_gene: TRBD2; CDR3nt: TGTGCCTGGGACAACACCGGGACTAGCGGGAGGGCCAGGGATAATGAGCAGTTCTTC; CDR3aa: CAWDNTGTSGRARDNEQFF
abundance: few; j_gene: TRBJ2-1; v_gene: TRBV29-1; d_gene: TRBD2; CDR3nt: TGCAGCGTTGAAAAAAGGTCATTGGGACTAGCGGGACCTGGGGGCTACAATGAGCAGTTCTTC; CDR3aa: CSVEKRSLGLAGPGGYNEQFF
abundance: .; j_gene: TRBJ2-5; v_gene: TRBV27; d_gene: .; CDR3nt: TGTGCCAGCAGTGCCCGACTGGGACCAGAGACCCAGTACTTC; CDR3aa: CASSARLGPETQYF
abundance: many; j_gene: TRBJ2-5; v_gene: TRBV18; d_gene: .; CDR3nt: TGTGCCAGCTCAGCTGGACAGCAAGAGACCCAGTACTTC; CDR3aa: CASSAGQQETQYF
abundance: few; j_gene: TRBJ1-2; v_gene: TRBV30; d_gene: .; CDR3nt: TGTGCCTGGAGTCAAGGGGCTAGTGCCTATGGCTACACCTTC; CDR3aa: CAWSQGASAYGYTF
abundance: .; j_gene: TRBJ1-3; v_gene: TRBV12-3/TRBV12-4; d_gene: .; CDR3nt: TGTGCCAGCACTCTCCCAGTCTCCAAATTCACTGGAAACACCATATATTTT; CDR3aa: CASTLPVSKFTGNTIYF
abundance: few; j_gene: TRBJ1-4; v_gene: TRBV2; d_gene: .; CDR3nt: TGTGCCAGTTTCTCGGACGGCGCTCCGGAAAAACTGTTTTTT; CDR3aa: CASFSDGAPEKLFF
abundance: .; j_gene: TRBJ2-1; v_gene: TRBV12-3/TRBV12-4; d_gene: TRBD2; CDR3nt: TGTGCCAGCAGTTCTAGGCCCGAAGGGCTAGCGGGAACTGAGCAGTTCTTC; CDR3aa: CASSSRPEGLAGTEQFF
abundance: many; j_gene: TRBJ2-1; v_gene: TRBV6-4; d_gene: TRBD2; CDR3nt: TGTGTCAGCAGTGAACTAGCGGGAAGGTACAATGAGCAGTTCTTC; CDR3aa: CVSSELAGRYNEQFF
abundance: .; j_gene: TRBJ2-7; v_gene: TRBV5-1; d_gene: .; CDR3nt: TGCGCCAGCAGGCTAGAGGGCTACGAGCAGTACTTC; CDR3aa: CASRLEGYEQYF
abundance: .; j_gene: TRBJ2-7; v_gene: TRBV6-2/TRBV6-3; d_gene: TRBD2; CDR3nt: TGTGCCAGCAGGTACCCGCAGACTAGCGGGGGGTACGAGCAGTACTTC; CDR3aa: CASRYPQTSGGYEQYF
abundance: .; j_gene: TRBJ2-1; v_gene: TRBV5-1; d_gene: TRBD2; CDR3nt: TGCGCCAGCAGCTCATTTAGCGGGGATGTCCTAAACAATGAGCAGTTCTTC; CDR3aa: CASSSFSGDVLNNEQFF
abundance: many; j_gene: TRBJ2-3; v_gene: TRBV29-1; d_gene: .; CDR3nt: TGCAGCGCGGGGAAAGATACGCAGTATTTT; CDR3aa: CSAGKDTQYF
abundance: .; j_gene: TRBJ2-3; v_gene: TRBV4-2; d_gene: TRBD2; CDR3nt: TGTGCCAGCAGCCATAGACTAGCGGGGGAGAGCACAGATACGCAGTATTTT; CDR3aa: CASSHRLAGESTDTQYF
abundance: .; j_gene: TRBJ2-1; v_gene: TRBV6-5; d_gene: TRBD2; CDR3nt: TGTGCCAGCAGTTCGACTAGCGGGGCCAATGAGCAGTTCTTC; CDR3aa: CASSSTSGANEQFF
abundance: .; j_gene: TRBJ2-7; v_gene: TRBV20-1; d_gene: .; CDR3nt: TGCAGTGCTAGCGGGGTCTTCACCTACGAGCAGTACTTC; CDR3aa: CSASGVFTYEQYF
abundance: .; j_gene: TRBJ2-2; v_gene: TRBV27; d_gene: .; CDR3nt: TGTGCCAGCAGTTTACAGTTTACCGGGGAGCTGTTTTTT; CDR3aa: CASSLQFTGELFF
abundance: few; j_gene: TRBJ2-5; v_gene: TRBV29-1; d_gene: TRBD2; CDR3nt: TGCAGCGTTGAAGGGACTAGCGGGAGTAGGGAGACCCAGTACTTC; CDR3aa: CSVEGTSGSRETQYF
abundance: .; j_gene: TRBJ2-1; v_gene: TRBV7-2; d_gene: TRBD2; CDR3nt: TGTGCCAGCACCCCTTTGGGAGCGGGAACCTACAATGAGCAGTTCTTC; CDR3aa: CASTPLGAGTYNEQFF
abundance: many; j_gene: TRBJ2-1; v_gene: TRBV27; d_gene: .; CDR3nt: TGTGCCAGCAGTTTGGGCCCTCTCTCCTACAATGAGCAGTTCTTC; CDR3aa: CASSLGPLSYNEQFF
abundance: few; j_gene: TRBJ2-1; v_gene: TRBV14; d_gene: .; CDR3nt: TGTGCCAGCAGCCATCAGGGAGGCAATGAGCAGTTCTTC; CDR3aa: CASSHQGGNEQFF
abundance: .; j_gene: TRBJ2-7; v_gene: TRBV29-1; d_gene: .; CDR3nt: TGCAGCGTTGAATCACAGGTAACCTACGAGCAGTACTTC; CDR3aa: CSVESQVTYEQYF
abundance: .; j_gene: TRBJ2-1; v_gene: TRBV7-2; d_gene: .; CDR3nt: TGTGCCAGCAGCCCATCCTCCGGAAACAATGAGCAGTTCTTC; CDR3aa: CASSPSSGNNEQFF
abundance: .; j_gene: TRBJ1-1; v_gene: TRBV7-9; d_gene: .; CDR3nt: TGTGCCAGCAGCTTATACGATACTGAAGCTTTCTTT; CDR3aa: CASSLYDTEAFF
abundance: .; j_gene: TRBJ2-2; v_gene: TRBV28; d_gene: .; CDR3nt: TGTGCCAGCAGTTTATATCCGGGGCCAAAAAGACATACCGGGGAGCTGTTTTTT; CDR3aa: CASSLYPGPKRHTGELFF
abundance: many; j_gene: TRBJ1-1; v_gene: TRBV7-2; d_gene: .; CDR3nt: TGTGCCAGCAGCTTAGTAGGTGCAGGCAACACTGAAGCTTTCTTT; CDR3aa: CASSLVGAGNTEAFF
abundance: few; j_gene: TRBJ2-7; v_gene: TRBV10-3; d_gene: .; CDR3nt: TGTGCCATCAGTGAAGGGAACTACGAGCAGTACTTC; CDR3aa: CAISEGNYEQYF